This TCR beta chain derives from a study of T-cell memory formation after mild COVID-19 (dated by TCRdb to about 2021). Broadly, across the study: Most TCR sequence clusters were specific to one of the two donors. Longitudinal TCRalpha and TCRbeta repertoire sequencing tracked T-cell clones expanding and contracting after mild COVID-19 in a couple of donors. Two young, previously healthy adult volunteers made up the cohort, one male and one female. Overall results and qualifications from the work: Contracting CD4+ clones turned up mainly in the CM and EM memory subsets, whereas EMRA was where CD8+ clones were enriched. Only a couple of mild cases were covered in the study, and larger cohorts including severe cases with pre-infection samples were considered necessary. Whether the second-wave clones peaking on day 37 were SARS-CoV-2 specific was not confirmed. Clones contracting from day 15 to 85 had balanced CD4/CD8 phenotypes, while a second wave expanding from day 15 to 37 was biased towards CD4+. Some responding clones were detected in pre-infection memory, suggesting pre-existing cross-reactive memory T cells joined the SARS-CoV-2 response.

Worth noting for this clonotype: It lacks a known antigen. No quality values exist for individual bases; no much larger clone is one base distant.

V and J are trimmed by 3 bases and 9 bases, and the gene matches miss 8 bases of the junction. The CDR3 contains 15 residues, cysteine and phenylalanine counted. Only the CDR3 DNA stays, 45 bases, in frame from base 1. The sample was run on an Illumina NovaSeq 6000. Using 5'RACE with constant-segment primers, TCRalpha and TCRbeta cDNA libraries were constructed, with sample barcodes and unique molecular identifiers added in the process. RNA was extracted from every sample with Trizol reagent. Amplification of the libraries took two PCR steps, and the second step added a second sample barcode plus Illumina TruSeq adapters. Sequencing of the libraries was done on an Illumina NovaSeq, producing 2 x 150 bp paired-end reads. In the original analysis: With migec v1.2.7, reads were demultiplexed and then collapsed into UMI-guided consensus sequences. Using mixcr v2.1.11, the UMI consensuses were aligned to TRA and TRB V and J templates and assembled into clonotypes. Expanded or contracted clonotypes were those called significant by both edgeR and NoisET, with noise models trained on biological replicates. For edgeR calls, the cutoffs were a false discovery rate-adjusted p below 0.01 and a log2 fold-change threshold of 1. As an exploratory analysis of dynamics, PCA with hierarchical clustering was applied to max-normalized trajectories of the 1000 most abundant clonotypes. The CD4 or CD8 phenotype of responding clones was assigned using the separately sequenced CD4+ and CD8+ repertoires. TCRdb reprocessed the public reads (quality trimming at Q25 with fastp, clone calling with MiXCR) and kept in-frame beta chains. Under each unique CDR3 protein, matching rows form one entry showing the most common genes and DNA. These V and J calls originate from TCRdb's pipeline instead of the authors' own analysis. Within this sample are approximately 350,000 distinct CDR3 sequences, with 14% of them counted one time only. The top ten clones comprise about 22% of the sample.

Ficoll-Paque density gradient centrifugation was the method used to isolate PBMCs. This sequence uses TRBV12-3 or TRBV12-4 and TRBJ2-1; the central 10 bases match TRBD2. The sequenced material came from PBMCs or a T cell subset sorted from them (not recorded which). The receptor was isolated from a man aged 18 to 30 who had mild COVID-19 (a few samples of this study predate the infection). The sample titles of this study are shuffled in the database, so cell type and time point are left out; the donor was told from shared clones. The DNA sequence is given as TGTGCCAGCAGTTTTTTGAGCGGGGGGGCGTTTGAGCAGTTCTTC. Its protein product is CASSFLSGGAFEQFF.